This T cell receptor (beta chain) was documented in a study of blood T cells in healthy people across ages. General study results and limits: There were more naive CD4+ cells and higher diversity in long-lived donors than in aged donors.

Extraction of total RNA produced a minimum of 6 micrograms from each sample. This clonotype was observed a few times. Its antigen remains unknown. Together with a sample-barcoded 5' primer, a J-beta primer mix was included in a second PCR lasting about 6 to 12 cycles. Each CDR3 protein gets one entry after TCRdb re-called the 5' RACE reads with MiXCR. The sample gives about 760,000 distinct CDR3 sequences, 20% to 30% of which show up once; more than 8.5% is in the top ten. The CDR3 has 14 amino acids. Germline V CDR1 and CDR2: SGHTA, FQGNSA. In addition, the sample was reused for a study of T cells of mothers and their children.

This chain uses TRBV7-2 with TRBJ2-5; 8 positions agree with TRBD2. The DNA matches TRBJ2-7 better at its end, which makes the J call doubtful. The receptor's source is a boy aged 5-17 years in good health. Sequenced sample: blood. The CDR3 nucleotides read TGTGCCAGCAGCCCGACTAGCGTCCTAGGCGAGCAGTACTTC. Its protein product is CASSPTSVLGEQYF.